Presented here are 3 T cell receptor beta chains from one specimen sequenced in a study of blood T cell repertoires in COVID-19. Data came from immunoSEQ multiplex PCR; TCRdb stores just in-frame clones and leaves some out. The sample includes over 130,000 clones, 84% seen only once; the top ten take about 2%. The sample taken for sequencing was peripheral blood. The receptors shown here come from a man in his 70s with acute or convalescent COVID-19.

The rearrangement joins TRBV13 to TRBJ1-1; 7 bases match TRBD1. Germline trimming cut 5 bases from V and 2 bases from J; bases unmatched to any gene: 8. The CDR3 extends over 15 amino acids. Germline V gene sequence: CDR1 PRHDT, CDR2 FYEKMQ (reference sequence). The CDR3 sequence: CASSPATGYNTEAFF. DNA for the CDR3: TGTGCCAGCAGCCCAGCGACAGGGTACAACACTGAAGCTTTCTTT.

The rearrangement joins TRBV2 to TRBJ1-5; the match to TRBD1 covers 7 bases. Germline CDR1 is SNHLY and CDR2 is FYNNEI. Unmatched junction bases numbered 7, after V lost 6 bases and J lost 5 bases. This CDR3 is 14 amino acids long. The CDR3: CASSEDRTYQPQHF. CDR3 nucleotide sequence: TGTGCCAGCAGCGAGGACAGGACGTATCAGCCCCAGCATTTT.

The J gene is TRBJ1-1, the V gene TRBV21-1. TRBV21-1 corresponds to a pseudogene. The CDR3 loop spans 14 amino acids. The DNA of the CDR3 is TGTGCCAGCAGAGGGGCCCCCGGGGGCACTGAAGCTTTCTTT. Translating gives CASRGAPGGTEAFF.